A single sample is the source of the 8 T cell receptor beta chains below, sequenced in a study of T cells in Graves' hyperthyroidism and ophthalmopathy. TCR beta CDR3 region amplification was performed from RNA transcripts. Researchers ran a first-round RT-PCR on the TCR CDR3 using the HTBI primer set. MiXCR, applied by TCRdb to the multiplex PCR reads, yields one record per CDR3 protein. Among about 600,000 distinct CDR3 sequences listed, 16% were seen once. The sequencing sample was made of blood. The receptor source for this set is a woman in her thirties or forties with Graves' ophthalmopathy.

The chain has TRBV28 and TRBJ2-5; TRBD2 matches at 9 bases. The J segment lost 5 bases and the V segment lost 7 bases, leaving 11 bases of the junction unmatched. There are 15 residues in the CDR3. The germline V gene has CDR1 MDHEN and CDR2 SYDVKM. This CDR3 is CASNGGRDRWETQYF. The CDR3 DNA reads TGTGCCAGCAATGGCGGGAGGGATAGATGGGAGACCCAGTACTTC.

The rearrangement joins TRBV12-3 or TRBV12-4 to TRBJ1-2; no definite D call. The CDR3 loop spans 12 amino acids. V was trimmed by 0 bases and J by 8 bases, leaving 7 bases between them. CDR3 coding DNA: TGTGCCAGCAGTTTAGCGGCAGCCGGCTACACCTTC. Translating gives CASSLAAAGYTF.

The chain couples TRBV29-1 to TRBJ2-7; 11 bases map to TRBD2. The CDR3 has 13 residues. Germline loops: CDR1 SQVTM, CDR2 ANQGSEA. With 4 bases clipped from V and 6 bases from J, the junction kept 5 bases outside the gene matches. The DNA for the CDR3 is TGCAGCGTTGCCGGACTAGCGGGTCTCGAGCAGTACTTC. Amino acid sequence: CSVAGLAGLEQYF.

This clonotype showed up many times. This chain links TRBV7-3 with TRBJ2-1, with a weak D call TRBD1 (6 bases). Germline CDR1 reads SGHTA; CDR2 reads FQGTGA. The CDR3 runs to 13 residues. The V end was cut by 1 base, the J end by 7 bases, with 8 bases between. This chain's CDR3 is CASSLSRGNEQFF. In DNA form, the CDR3 reads TGTGCCAGCAGCTTAAGTAGGGGGAATGAGCAGTTCTTC.

In this sample, this clonotype turned up many times. The V and J genes are TRBV3-1 and TRBJ1-1, with unresolved D. The germline gives CDR1 LGHDT, CDR2 YNNKEL (reference sequence). V was shortened by 9 bases and J by 0 bases, with 8 bases between the two germline ends. CDR3 size: 12 residues. In nucleotides, the CDR3 is TGTGCCAGTCGGTCTATGAACACTGAAGCTTTCTTT. Its protein product is CASRSMNTEAFF. Based on the CDR3 plus reference TRBV3-1 and TRBJ1-1, the full variable domain is DTAVSQTPKYLVTQMGNDKSIKCEQNLGHDTMYWYKQDSKKFLKIMFSYNNKELIINETVPNRFSPKSPDKAHLNLHINSLELGDSAVYFCASRSMNTEAFFGQGTRLTVV.

This clonotype was found many times. The rearrangement links TRBV28 to TRBJ1-5; D perhaps matches TRBD1 (5 bases). V was trimmed by 5 bases and J by 6 bases, leaving 17 bases between them. The CDR3 contains 15 residues. Germline V gene sequence: CDR1 MDHEN, CDR2 SYDVKM. In DNA form, the CDR3 reads TGTGCCAGCAGTCCCCCGGGGGGAGTCGGTCAGCCCCAGCATTTT. Its translation is CASSPPGGVGQPQHF.

This clonotype was picked up a small number of times. The chain uses TRBV13 and TRBJ2-7; unclear D gene. V gave up 5 bases and J gave up 5 bases, with 10 bases separating them. This CDR3 spans 12 amino acids. CDR1 and CDR2 (germline): PRHDT, FYEKMQ (reference sequence). The CDR3 region is CASSPMIDEQYF. CDR3 nucleotides: TGTGCCAGCAGCCCAATGATCGACGAGCAGTACTTC.

This clonotype turned up a few times. The V gene is TRBV12-3 or TRBV12-4, the J gene TRBJ2-1; D may match TRBD1 or TRBD2 (6 bases each). CDR3 size: 17 residues. The ends were cut back, 5 bases at V and 3 bases at J, with 20 bases in the middle. CDR3 sequence: CASSLGGSSDYYNEQFF. Written as DNA, the CDR3 is TGTGCCAGCAGTCTAGGGGGGTCTAGCGATTACTACAATGAGCAGTTCTTC.